This T cell receptor (beta chain) was sequenced for a study of blood T cells in healthy people across ages. Then a second PCR, running about 6 to 11 cycles, was carried out with a sample-barcoded 5' primer and a J-beta primer mix. A template-switch adaptor containing 12 random nucleotides labeled each cDNA molecule. Each CDR3 protein gets one entry after TCRdb re-called the 5' RACE reads with MiXCR. The sample lists about 760,000 distinct CDR3 sequences; more than 50% were seen once. The CDR3 has 17 residues. The germline gives CDR1 MNHEY, CDR2 SMNVEV (reference sequence). Trimming left V 0 bases short and J 6 bases short, with 19 bases between. This clonotype was counted a few times. The antigen remains unidentified. General study points: Among T cells, TCR beta diversity per million cells dropped roughly linearly as age rose. Unsorted PBMCs ruled out conclusive naive versus antigen-experienced comparison.

This sequence joins TRBV27 and TRBJ2-3; D is tentatively TRBD1 or TRBD2 (6 bases each). The sequenced sample was blood. This receptor was identified in a man in his forties in good health. CDR3 loop: CASSLSWGAQYLDTQYF. The CDR3, as DNA: TGTGCCAGCAGTTTATCGTGGGGGGCGCAGTATTTGGATACGCAGTATTTT.